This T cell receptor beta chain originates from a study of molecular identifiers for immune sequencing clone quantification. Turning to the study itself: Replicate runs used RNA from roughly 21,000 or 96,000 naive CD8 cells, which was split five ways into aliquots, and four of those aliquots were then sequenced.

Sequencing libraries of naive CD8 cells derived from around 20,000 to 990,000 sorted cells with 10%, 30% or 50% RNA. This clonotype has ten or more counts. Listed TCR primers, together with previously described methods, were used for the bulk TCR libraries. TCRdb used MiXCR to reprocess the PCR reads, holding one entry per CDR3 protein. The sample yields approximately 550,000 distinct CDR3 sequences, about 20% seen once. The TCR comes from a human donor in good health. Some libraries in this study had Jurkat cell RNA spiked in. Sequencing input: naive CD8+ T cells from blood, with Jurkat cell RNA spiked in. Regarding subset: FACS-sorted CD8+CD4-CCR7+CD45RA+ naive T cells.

This CDR3 reads CASSPTGGGHTGELFF. As DNA, the CDR3 is TGTGCCAGCAGCCCAACGGGGGGGGGGCACACCGGGGAGCTGTTTTTT. The chain combines TRBV7-8 with TRBJ2-2, with 8 bases that match TRBD2. The V gene's germline CDR1 is SGHVS and CDR2 FQNEAQ. The V and J ends lost 5 bases and 3 bases, in that order; junction bases with no gene match: 8. CDR3 length equals 16 residues.